This T cell receptor beta chain was obtained from a study of T cells in Graves' hyperthyroidism and ophthalmopathy. Findings of the study overall: Model-based prediction identified ophthalmopathy a median about 6.8 months prior to its onset.

Authors of the study amplified TCR beta CDR3 regions from RNA transcripts. The TCR CDR3 first-round RT-PCR relied on the HTBI primer set. TCRdb redid the calling of the multiplex PCR reads with MiXCR, one entry per CDR3 protein. The data contain 530,000 or so distinct CDR3 sequences, about 15% of them seen just once; the ten biggest clones take up approximately 16%. Remarks on this clonotype: Its antigen is not identified.

Together with thyroid ultrasound, orbital computed tomography, serum thyroxine and TRAb, clinical symptoms were used for diagnoses. The origin of this receptor is a woman aged 18 to 35 with Graves' ophthalmopathy. The specimen was blood.

The DNA of the CDR3 is TGTGCCAGCACCTCGCGGACAGTATACGAGCAGTACTTC. This translates into CASTSRTVYEQYF. The rearrangement uses TRBV6-1 and TRBJ2-7; D is perhaps TRBD1 (6 bases). The V end lost 7 bases, the J end lost 4 bases, and 14 bases lay between the germline ends. Germline lookup yields CDR1 MNHNS and CDR2 SASEGT. The length of the CDR3 is 13 residues.